This T cell receptor beta chain derives from a study of blood T cell repertoires in COVID-19. Study-level background: COVID-19 samples collected from the United States, Italy and Spain covered acute and convalescent phases.

Per the germline V gene, CDR1 is SGDLS and CDR2 is YYNGEE. With 2 bases removed from V and 6 bases from J, the gap between germline ends came to 15 bases. This CDR3 is 14 amino acids long. The data were produced by immunoSEQ multiplex PCR, yet TCRdb's version contains in-frame clones alone and is incomplete. The data hold 77,000 or so clones, with more than 60% observed a single time. The origin of this receptor is an elderly woman with active or convalescent COVID-19. Sample: peripheral blood. The V call is TRBV9, the J call TRBJ2-7; tentative D call: TRBD1 (5 bases). The CDR3 DNA is TGTGCCAGCAGCGTTGGGTCCAGGGTAAGCGAGCAGTACTTC. Translation: CASSVGSRVSEQYF.